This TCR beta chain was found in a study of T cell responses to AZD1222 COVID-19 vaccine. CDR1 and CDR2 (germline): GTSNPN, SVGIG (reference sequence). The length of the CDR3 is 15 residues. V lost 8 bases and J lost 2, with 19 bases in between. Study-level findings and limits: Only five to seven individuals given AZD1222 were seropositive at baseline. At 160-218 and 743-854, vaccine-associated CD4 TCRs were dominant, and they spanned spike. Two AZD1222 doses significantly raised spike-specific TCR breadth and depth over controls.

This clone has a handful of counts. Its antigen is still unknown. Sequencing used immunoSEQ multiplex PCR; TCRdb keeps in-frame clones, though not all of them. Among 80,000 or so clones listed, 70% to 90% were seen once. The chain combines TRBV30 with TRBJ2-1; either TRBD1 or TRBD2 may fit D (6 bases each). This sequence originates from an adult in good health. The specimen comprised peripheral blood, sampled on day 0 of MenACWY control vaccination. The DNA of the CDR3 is TGTGCCACCCACCAGGGGACTGGGCCCTACAATGAGCAGTTCTTC. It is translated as CATHQGTGPYNEQFF.